The clone carrying this TCR beta chain was observed a handful of times. This specimen comes from a study of T cells after yellow fever vaccination. Germline-derived CDR1 and CDR2 are KGHDR and SFDVKD. The CDR3 totals 16 residues. V lost 3 bases to trimming and J lost 9 bases; unmatched junction nucleotides: 8. MiXCR was run by TCRdb on the 5' RACE reads, yielding one entry per CDR3 protein. The sample yields hundreds of thousands of distinct CDR3 sequences, roughly 8.3% seen once. Sequencing used PBMCs, obtained approximately 40 days after the first yellow fever vaccination. The sequence was obtained from a man between 18 and 29 years old who received the YFV17D yellow fever vaccine. The chain has TRBV24-1 and TRBJ2-1, with 12 bases matching TRBD1. The CDR3 sequence: CATSDPGQGAFGEQFF. The CDR3 nucleotides read TGTGCCACCAGTGATCCGGGACAGGGGGCTTTTGGTGAGCAGTTCTTC.